The present TCR beta chain was sequenced within a study of blood T cells in healthy people across ages. CDR1 MNHNY and CDR2 SVGAGI come from the germline V gene (reference sequence). V was pared by 2 bases and J by 8 bases, with 9 bases between. The CDR3 has 12 amino acids. The use of a sample-barcoded 5' primer and a J-beta primer mix characterized a second PCR of roughly 6 to 11 cycles. Each CDR3 protein gets one entry after TCRdb re-called the 5' RACE reads with MiXCR. This table holds around 1,800,000 distinct CDR3 sequences, approximately 40% found once. V is TRBV6-6 and J is TRBJ1-2, with D uncertain. The sequenced sample was blood. The receptor's source is a human donor in good health. The CDR3 region has the DNA TGTGCCAGCAGTTACAGGGTGGGCGGCTACACCTTC. Its translation: CASSYRVGGYTF.